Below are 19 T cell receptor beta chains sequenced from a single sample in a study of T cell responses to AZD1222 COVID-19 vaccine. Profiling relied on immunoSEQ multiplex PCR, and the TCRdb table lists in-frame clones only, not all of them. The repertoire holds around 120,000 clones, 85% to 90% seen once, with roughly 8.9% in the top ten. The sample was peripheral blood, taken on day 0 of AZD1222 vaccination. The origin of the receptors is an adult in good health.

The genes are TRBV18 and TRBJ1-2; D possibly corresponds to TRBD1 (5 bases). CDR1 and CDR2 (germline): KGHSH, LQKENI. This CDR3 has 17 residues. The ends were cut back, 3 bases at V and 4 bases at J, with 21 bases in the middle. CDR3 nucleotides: TGTGCCAGCTCACCCCCGGGCGTTCGGGGCCTAGGCTATGGCTACACCTTC. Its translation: CASSPPGVRGLGYGYTF. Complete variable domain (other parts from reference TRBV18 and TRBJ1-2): NAGVMQNPRHLVRRRGQEARLRCSPMKGHSHVYWYRQLPEEGLKFMVYLQKENIIDESGMPKERFSAEFPKEGPSILRIQQVVRGDSAAYFCASSPPGVRGLGYGYTFGSGTRLTVV.

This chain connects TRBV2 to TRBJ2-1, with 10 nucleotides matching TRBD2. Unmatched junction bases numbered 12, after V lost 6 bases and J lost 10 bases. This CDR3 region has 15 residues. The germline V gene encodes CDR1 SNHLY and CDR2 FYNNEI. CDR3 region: CASRASAGGQGEQFF. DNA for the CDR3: TGTGCCAGCAGGGCCTCAGCGGGAGGGCAAGGGGAGCAGTTCTTC.

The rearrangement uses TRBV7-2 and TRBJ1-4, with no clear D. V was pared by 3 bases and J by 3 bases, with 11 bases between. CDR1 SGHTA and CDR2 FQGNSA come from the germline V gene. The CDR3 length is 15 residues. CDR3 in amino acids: CASSLSSYANEKLFF. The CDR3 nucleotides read TGTGCCAGCAGCTTGTCTAGTTATGCTAATGAAAAACTGTTTTTT.

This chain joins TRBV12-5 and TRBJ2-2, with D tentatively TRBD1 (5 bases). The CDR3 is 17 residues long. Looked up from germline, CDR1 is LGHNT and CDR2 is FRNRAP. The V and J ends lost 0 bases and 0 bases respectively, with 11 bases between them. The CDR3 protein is CASGLVLGQANTGELFF. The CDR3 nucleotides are TGTGCTAGTGGTTTGGTACTGGGGCAGGCGAACACCGGGGAGCTGTTTTTT.

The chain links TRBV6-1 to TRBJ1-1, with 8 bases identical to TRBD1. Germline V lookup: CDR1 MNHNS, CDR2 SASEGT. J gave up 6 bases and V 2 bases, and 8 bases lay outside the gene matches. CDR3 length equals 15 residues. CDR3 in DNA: TGTGCCAGCAGTGAAAGGTCCCCGGGACAGGCTGAAGCTTTCTTT. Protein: CASSERSPGQAEAFF.

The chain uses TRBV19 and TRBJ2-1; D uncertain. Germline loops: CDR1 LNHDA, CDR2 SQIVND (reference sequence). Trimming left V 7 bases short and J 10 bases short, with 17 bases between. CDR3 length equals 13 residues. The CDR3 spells CASKLSQSREQFF. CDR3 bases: TGTGCCAGTAAATTATCCCAATCTCGGGAGCAGTTCTTC.

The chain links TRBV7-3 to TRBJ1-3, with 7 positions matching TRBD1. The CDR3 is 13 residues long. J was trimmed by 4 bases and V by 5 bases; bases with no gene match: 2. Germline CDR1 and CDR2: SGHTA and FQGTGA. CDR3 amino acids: CASSQGQGNTIYF. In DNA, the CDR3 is TGTGCCAGCAGCCAGGGACAGGGAAACACCATATATTTT.

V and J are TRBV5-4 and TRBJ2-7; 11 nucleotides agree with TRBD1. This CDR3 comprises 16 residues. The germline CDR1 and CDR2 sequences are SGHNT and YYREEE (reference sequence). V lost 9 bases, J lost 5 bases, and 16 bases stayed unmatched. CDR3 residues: CATAPGRTGGFHEQYF. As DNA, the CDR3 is TGTGCCACCGCCCCCGGCCGGACAGGGGGCTTCCACGAGCAGTACTTC.

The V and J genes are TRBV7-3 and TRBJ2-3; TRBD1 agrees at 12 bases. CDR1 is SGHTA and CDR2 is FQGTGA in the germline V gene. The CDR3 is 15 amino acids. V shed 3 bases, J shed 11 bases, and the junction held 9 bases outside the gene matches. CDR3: CASSLLAGQGARQYF. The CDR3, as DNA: TGTGCCAGCAGCTTGCTGGCGGGACAGGGGGCGAGGCAGTATTTT. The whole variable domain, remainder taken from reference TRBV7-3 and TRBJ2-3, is GAGVSQTPSNKVTEKGKYVELRCDPISGHTALYWYRQSLGQGPEFLIYFQGTGAADDSGLPNDRFFAVRPEGSVSTLKIQRTERGDSAVYLCASSLLAGQGARQYFGPGTRLTVL.

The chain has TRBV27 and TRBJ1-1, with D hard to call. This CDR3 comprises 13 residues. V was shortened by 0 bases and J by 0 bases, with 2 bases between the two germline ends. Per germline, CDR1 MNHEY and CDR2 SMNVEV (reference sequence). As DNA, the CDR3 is TGTGCCAGCAGTTTATCGCTGAACACTGAAGCTTTCTTT. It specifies CASSLSLNTEAFF.

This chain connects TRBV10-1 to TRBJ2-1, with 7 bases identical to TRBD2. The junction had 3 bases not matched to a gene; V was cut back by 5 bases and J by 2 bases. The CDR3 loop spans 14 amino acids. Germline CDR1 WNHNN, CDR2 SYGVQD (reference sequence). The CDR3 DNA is TGCGCCAGCAGTCCGGGAGGAACCTACAATGAGCAGTTCTTC. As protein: CASSPGGTYNEQFF.

CDR3 sequence: CASSGLGVSNQPQHF. The CDR3 region has the DNA TGTGCCAGCAGTGGTTTAGGGGTGAGCAATCAGCCCCAGCATTTT. The chain couples TRBV2 to TRBJ1-5; D is perhaps TRBD1 (5 bases). The germline V and J ends were trimmed by 4 bases and 1 base, with 11 bases remaining between them. The germline V gene encodes CDR1 SNHLY and CDR2 FYNNEI. The CDR3 length is 15 residues.

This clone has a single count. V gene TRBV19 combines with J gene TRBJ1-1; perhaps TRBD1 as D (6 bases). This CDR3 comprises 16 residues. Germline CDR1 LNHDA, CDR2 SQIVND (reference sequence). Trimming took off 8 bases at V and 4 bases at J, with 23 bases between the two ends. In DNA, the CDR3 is TGTGCCAGTGTAAGGGGGTTCTCTACCGGGAGCACTGAAGCTTTCTTT. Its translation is CASVRGFSTGSTEAFF.

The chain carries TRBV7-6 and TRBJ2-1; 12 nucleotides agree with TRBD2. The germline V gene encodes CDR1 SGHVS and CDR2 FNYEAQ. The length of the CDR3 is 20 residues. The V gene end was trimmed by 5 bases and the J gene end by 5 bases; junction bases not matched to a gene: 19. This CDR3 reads CASSPRLAGGSSGRHNEQFF. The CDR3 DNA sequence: TGTGCCAGCAGCCCGCGGCTAGCGGGAGGGTCCTCCGGAAGGCACAATGAGCAGTTCTTC.

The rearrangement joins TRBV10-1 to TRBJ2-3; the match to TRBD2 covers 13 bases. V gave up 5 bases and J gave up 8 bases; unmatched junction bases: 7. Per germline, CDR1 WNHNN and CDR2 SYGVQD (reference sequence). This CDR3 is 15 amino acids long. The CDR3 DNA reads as TGCGCCAGCAGTAACGGGGGACTAGCGGGATCTACGCAGTATTTT. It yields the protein CASSNGGLAGSTQYF.

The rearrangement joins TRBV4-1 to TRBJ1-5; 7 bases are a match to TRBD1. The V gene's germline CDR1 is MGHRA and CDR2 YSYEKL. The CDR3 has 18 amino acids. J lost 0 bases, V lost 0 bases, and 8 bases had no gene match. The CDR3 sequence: CASSQDRTGAYSNQPQHF. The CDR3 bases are TGCGCCAGCAGCCAAGACCGGACAGGAGCTTATAGCAATCAGCCCCAGCATTTT.

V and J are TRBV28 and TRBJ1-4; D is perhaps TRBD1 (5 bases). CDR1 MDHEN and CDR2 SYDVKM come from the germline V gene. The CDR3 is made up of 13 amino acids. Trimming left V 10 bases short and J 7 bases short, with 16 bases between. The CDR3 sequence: CAIRSGGVEKLFF. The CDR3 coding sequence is TGTGCCATCCGGAGTGGGGGGGTTGAAAAACTGTTTTTT.

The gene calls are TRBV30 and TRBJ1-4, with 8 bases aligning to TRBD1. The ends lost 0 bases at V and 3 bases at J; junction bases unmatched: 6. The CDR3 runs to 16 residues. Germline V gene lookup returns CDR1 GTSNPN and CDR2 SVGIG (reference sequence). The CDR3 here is CAWSVGTGGPNEKLFF. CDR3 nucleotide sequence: TGTGCCTGGAGTGTCGGGACAGGAGGTCCTAATGAAAAACTGTTTTTT.

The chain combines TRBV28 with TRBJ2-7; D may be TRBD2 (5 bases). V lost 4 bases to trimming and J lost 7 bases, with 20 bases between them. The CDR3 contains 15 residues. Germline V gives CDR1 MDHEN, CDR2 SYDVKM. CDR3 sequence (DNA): TGTGCCAGCAGTTCCCCGGGTCTCGTGACGGGAGAGCAGTACTTC. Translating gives CASSSPGLVTGEQYF. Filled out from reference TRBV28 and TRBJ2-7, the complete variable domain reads DVKVTQSSRYLVKRTGEKVFLECVQDMDHENMFWYRQDPGLGLRLIYFSYDVKMKEKGDIPEGYSVSREKKERFSLILESASTNQTSMYLCASSSPGLVTGEQYFGPGTRLTVT.